Listed below are T cell receptor beta chains from one sample, sequenced in a study of somatic mutations in cytotoxic T cells in rheumatoid arthritis. Sequencing used immunoSEQ multiplex PCR; TCRdb keeps in-frame clones, though not all of them. The sample holds 19,000 or so clones, over 70% seen once. Sequencing was carried out using CD8+ T cells sorted from blood. These receptors were collected from a woman aged 60-70 years in good health. The CDR3 runs from the conserved cysteine through the conserved F or W. D genes are given only for firm matches. Clone size, where shown, is once, few, many, or a class for clones that have expanded.

CDR3 protein	CDR3 DNA	V gene	clone size	J gene	D gene
CASSGRVTEAFF	TGTGCCAGCTCAGGGAGGGTCACTGAAGCTTTCTTT	TRBV18	-	TRBJ1-1	-
CAWRNGYLGYTF	TGTGCCTGGAGGAACGGGTACTTGGGCTACACCTTC	TRBV30	few	TRBJ1-2	-
CASSSSGGYEQYF	TGCGCCAGCAGCTCCTCAGGGGGCTACGAGCAGTACTTC	TRBV5-1	-	TRBJ2-7	TRBD1
CASSDVGQAGNYEQYF	TGTGCCAGCAGTGACGTGGGACAGGCCGGAAATTACGAGCAGTACTTC	TRBV2	few	TRBJ2-7	TRBD1
CASSQAGTEGGEQYF	TGCGCCAGCAGCCAAGCTGGGACGGAGGGGGGCGAGCAGTACTTC	TRBV4-1	-	TRBJ2-7	-
CASSRRQGTGSYEQYF	TGCGCCAGCAGCCGCCGACAGGGGACAGGGTCCTACGAGCAGTACTTC	TRBV4-1	-	TRBJ2-7	TRBD1
CASSVIGGFHNEQFF	TGTGCCAGCAGCGTAATAGGGGGCTTCCACAATGAGCAGTTCTTC	TRBV7-9	-	TRBJ2-1	TRBD1
CASSTPGQANQPQHF	TGTGCCAGCAGTACCCCGGGACAGGCGAATCAGCCCCAGCATTTT	TRBV6-1	-	TRBJ1-5	TRBD1
CASSQDKIKANTEAFF	TGTGCCAGCAGCCAAGATAAAATTAAGGCGAACACTGAAGCTTTCTTT	TRBV4-2	-	TRBJ1-1	-
CASSESRGRHEQYF	TGCGCCAGCAGTGAGTCGCGAGGGCGCCACGAGCAGTACTTC	TRBV10-2	-	TRBJ2-7	-
CASSVSGPRAFF	TGTGCCAGCAGCGTATCCGGACCACGAGCTTTCTTT	TRBV9	-	TRBJ1-1	-
CASSLDSTGTGELFF	TGTGCCAGCAGCTTGGACAGCACTGGGACCGGGGAGCTGTTTTTT	TRBV5-4	-	TRBJ2-2	-
CASSSTGAFRGYTF	TGTGCCAGCAGTTCAACAGGGGCCTTCCGTGGCTACACCTTC	TRBV27	-	TRBJ1-2	TRBD1
CASSVVSGYNEQFF	TGTGCCAGCAGCGTAGTATCCGGATACAATGAGCAGTTCTTC	TRBV9	-	TRBJ2-1	-
CASSETGTGSYEQYF	TGTGCCAGCAGTGAGACCGGGACAGGAAGCTACGAGCAGTACTTC	TRBV6-1	-	TRBJ2-7	TRBD1
CASSQEWGTETQPQHF	TGCGCCAGCAGCCAAGAGTGGGGGACAGAGACTCAGCCCCAGCATTTT	TRBV4-1	few	TRBJ1-5	TRBD1
CASSAGALSSGYGYTF	TGTGCCAGCAGCGCCGGGGCCCTCTCCTCTGGGTATGGCTACACCTTC	TRBV9	once	TRBJ1-2	-
CASSLLGGTGELFF	TGCGCCAGCAGCTTGCTCGGGGGCACCGGGGAGCTGTTTTTT	TRBV5-1	-	TRBJ2-2	-
CASSLGPQSYEQYF	TGTGCCAGTAGTCTAGGACCGCAGTCCTACGAGCAGTACTTC	TRBV19	few	TRBJ2-7	-
CASSSGAGDEQFF	TGTGCCAGCAGTTCCGGGGCCGGAGATGAGCAGTTCTTC	TRBV6-5	-	TRBJ2-1	-
CASIKGLAELQETQYF	TGTGCCAGCATTAAGGGACTAGCGGAGTTACAAGAGACCCAGTACTTC	TRBV2	-	TRBJ2-5	TRBD2
CASSLDRASNQPQHF	TGTGCCAGCAGCTTAGACAGGGCTAGCAATCAGCCCCAGCATTTT	TRBV7-8	once	TRBJ1-5	-
CASSQTSGIYSSYNEQFF	TGTGCCAGCAGCCAGACTAGCGGGATCTATAGCTCCTACAATGAGCAGTTCTTC	TRBV7-6	-	TRBJ2-1	TRBD2
CASSLHRRGEKLFF	TGTGCCAGCAGCTTGCACAGGAGGGGAGAAAAACTGTTTTTT	TRBV7-2	-	TRBJ1-4	-
CASSTGLALEAFF	TGTGCCAGCAGCACAGGGTTAGCTCTGGAAGCTTTCTTT	TRBV6-1	-	TRBJ1-1	-
CASSGGAGEAFF	TGCGCCAGCAGCGGCGGGGCGGGGGAAGCTTTCTTT	TRBV5-1	-	TRBJ1-1	-
CAYRAYNEQFF	TGTGCCTACCGGGCCTACAATGAGCAGTTCTTC	TRBV5-4	-	TRBJ2-1	-
CASSLSSAGRTEAFF	TGTGCCAGCAGTTTATCATCGGCAGGGAGAACTGAAGCTTTCTTT	TRBV27	-	TRBJ1-1	-
CASSEPHWEPTYEQYF	TGTGCCAGCAGTGAACCACACTGGGAGCCCACCTACGAGCAGTACTTC	TRBV6-1	-	TRBJ2-7	-
CASSLGPGGNTEAFF	TGTGCCAGCAGCTTAGGGCCTGGGGGGAACACTGAAGCTTTCTTT	TRBV7-9	large	TRBJ1-1	-
CASSVGHPSYNEQFF	TGTGCCAGCAGCGTAGGCCACCCCTCCTACAATGAGCAGTTCTTC	TRBV9	-	TRBJ2-1	-
CASSDPDGQDVFDYEQYF	TGTGCCAGCAGTGACCCTGATGGACAGGACGTCTTTGACTACGAGCAGTACTTC	TRBV6-1	-	TRBJ2-7	TRBD1
CASSSGRMNEAFF	TGTGCCAGCAGCTCGGGACGGATGAATGAAGCTTTCTTT	TRBV13	-	TRBJ1-1	-
CASGPPAGHYGYTF	TGTGCTAGTGGTCCCCCCGCAGGCCACTATGGCTACACCTTC	TRBV12-5	-	TRBJ1-2	-
CASSLVRGNTEAFF	TGTGCCAGCAGTTTGGTCAGGGGGAACACTGAAGCTTTCTTT	TRBV27	-	TRBJ1-1	-
CASKPPAGYNEQFF	TGTGCCAGCAAACCCCCCGCTGGGTACAATGAGCAGTTCTTC	TRBV11-2	-	TRBJ2-1	-
CASSQGGWTSPYEQYF	TGTGCCAGCAGCCAAGGGGGCTGGACTTCTCCCTACGAGCAGTACTTC	TRBV4-2	few	TRBJ2-7	-
CASSLVVAYEQYF	TGTGCCAGCAGCTTAGTAGTAGCGTACGAGCAGTACTTC	TRBV7-2	-	TRBJ2-7	-
CASSPDRGRIQPQHF	TGTGCCAGCAGCCCCGACAGGGGGCGCATTCAGCCCCAGCATTTT	TRBV27	-	TRBJ1-5	TRBD1
CASSLGRGKVNEQFF	TGTGCCAGCAGCTTAGGCCGCGGGAAGGTGAATGAGCAGTTCTTC	TRBV13	few	TRBJ2-1	-
CASSLAGQGALGEQYF	TGTGCCAGCAGCTTAGCGGGACAGGGGGCCCTGGGCGAGCAGTACTTC	TRBV7-8	-	TRBJ2-7	TRBD1
CASSPSTTYYEQYF	TGCGCCAGCAGCCCTAGCACAACTTACTACGAGCAGTACTTC	TRBV5-1	-	TRBJ2-7	-
CASSITGFGDTEAFF	TGTGCCAGTAGTATAACGGGGTTTGGGGACACTGAAGCTTTCTTT	TRBV19	-	TRBJ1-1	-
CASSAPQAGPGGNEQFF	TGTGCCAGCAGCGCCCCCCAGGCCGGGCCCGGAGGGAATGAGCAGTTCTTC	TRBV9	-	TRBJ2-1	-
CASSQDGSNQPQHF	TGCGCCAGCAGCCAAGATGGTAGCAATCAGCCCCAGCATTTT	TRBV4-1	once	TRBJ1-5	-
CAGGGGPYNEQFF	TGTGCCGGTGGTGGCGGGCCTTACAATGAGCAGTTCTTC	TRBV6-6	-	TRBJ2-1	-
CASSPRDSSSYEQYF	TGTGCCAGCAGCCCGAGGGACTCTAGCTCCTACGAGCAGTACTTC	TRBV7-9	once	TRBJ2-7	-
CASSQGGSGGDIQYF	TGCGCCAGCAGCCAAGGAGGGTCTGGCGGAGACATTCAGTACTTC	TRBV4-1	few	TRBJ2-4	-
CASSARYEAFF	TGTGCCAGCAGCGCCCGGTATGAAGCTTTCTTT	TRBV5-5	few	TRBJ1-1	-
CASSLRTESSYEQYF	TGTGCCAGCAGCCTTAGGACAGAGAGCTCCTACGAGCAGTACTTC	TRBV11-1	-	TRBJ2-7	-
CASSLGQGGFGPSYEQYF	TGCGCCAGCAGCTTAGGACAGGGAGGATTTGGTCCCTCCTACGAGCAGTACTTC	TRBV5-1	-	TRBJ2-7	TRBD1
CASSFAGTGGEQYF	TGTGCCAGCAGTTTCGCCGGGACAGGGGGCGAGCAGTACTTC	TRBV6-5	-	TRBJ2-7	TRBD1
CASSVSGTGGNTEAFF	TGTGCCAGCAGCGTATCGGGGACAGGGGGGAACACTGAAGCTTTCTTT	TRBV9	-	TRBJ1-1	TRBD1
CASSSQGTYYGYTF	TGTGCCAGCAGCTCACAGGGGACATACTATGGCTACACCTTC	TRBV9	-	TRBJ1-2	TRBD1
CSVGGTENTEAFF	TGCAGCGTTGGTGGGACCGAGAACACTGAAGCTTTCTTT	TRBV29-1	-	TRBJ1-1	-
CATSRDGSRSGEQYF	TGTGCCACCAGCAGAGATGGGTCGCGGTCGGGCGAGCAGTACTTC	TRBV15	-	TRBJ2-7	-
CASRGGQGSLGYTF	TGTGCCAGCCGGGGGGGCCAGGGCTCTCTTGGCTACACCTTC	TRBV7-9	-	TRBJ1-2	-
CASRGPDRGTGTQYF	TGTGCCAGCAGAGGGCCGGACAGGGGTACGGGTACGCAGTATTTT	TRBV2	once	TRBJ2-3	TRBD1
CAWSVSSGIQDEQYF	TGTGCCTGGAGTGTTTCTAGCGGGATACAGGACGAGCAGTACTTC	TRBV30	-	TRBJ2-7	TRBD2
CASSLGVRAIEAFF	TGTGCCAGCAGCTTAGGAGTCAGGGCCATTGAAGCTTTCTTT	TRBV7-4	medium-sized	TRBJ1-1	-